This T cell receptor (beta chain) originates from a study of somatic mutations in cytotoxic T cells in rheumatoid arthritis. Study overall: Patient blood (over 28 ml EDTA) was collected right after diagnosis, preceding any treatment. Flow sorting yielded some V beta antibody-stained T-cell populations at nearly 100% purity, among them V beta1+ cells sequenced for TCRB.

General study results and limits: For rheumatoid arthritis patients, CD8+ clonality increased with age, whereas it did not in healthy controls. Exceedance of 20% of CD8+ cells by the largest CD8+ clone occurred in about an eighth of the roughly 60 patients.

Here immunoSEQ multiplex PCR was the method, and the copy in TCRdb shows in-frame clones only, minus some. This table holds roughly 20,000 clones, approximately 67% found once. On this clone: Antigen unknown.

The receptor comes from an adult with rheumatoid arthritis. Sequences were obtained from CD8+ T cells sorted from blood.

The chain's CDR3 is CASSYNSANYGYTF. The CDR3 DNA follows: TGCGCCAGCAGCTACAACTCGGCTAACTATGGCTACACCTTC. This chain uses TRBV4-3 with TRBJ1-2, with no clear D. CDR3 length equals 14 residues. The V end lost 5 bases, the J end lost 0 bases, and 10 bases lay between the germline ends. The germline V gene encodes CDR1 LGHNA and CDR2 YSLEER.